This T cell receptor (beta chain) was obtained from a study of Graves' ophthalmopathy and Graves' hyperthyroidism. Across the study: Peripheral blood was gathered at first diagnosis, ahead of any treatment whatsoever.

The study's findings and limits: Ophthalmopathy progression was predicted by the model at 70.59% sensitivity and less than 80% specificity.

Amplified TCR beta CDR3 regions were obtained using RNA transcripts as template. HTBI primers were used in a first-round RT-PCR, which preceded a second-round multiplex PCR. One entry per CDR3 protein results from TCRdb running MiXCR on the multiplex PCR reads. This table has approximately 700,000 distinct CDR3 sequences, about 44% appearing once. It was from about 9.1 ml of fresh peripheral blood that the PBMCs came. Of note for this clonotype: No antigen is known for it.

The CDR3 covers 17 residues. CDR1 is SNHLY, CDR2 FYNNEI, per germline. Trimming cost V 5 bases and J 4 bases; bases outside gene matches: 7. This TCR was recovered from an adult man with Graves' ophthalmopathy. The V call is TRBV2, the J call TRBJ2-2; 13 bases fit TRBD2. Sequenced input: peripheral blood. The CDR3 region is CASSPTSGRDFTGELFF. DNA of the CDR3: TGTGCCAGCAGTCCTACTAGCGGGAGGGATTTCACCGGGGAGCTGTTTTTT.